The 20 T cell receptor beta chains reported below all come from one sample, sequenced in a study of human T cells and chemical hapten exposure. Time point given: pre-sensitization, week 0. Specified treatment: therapeutic diphenylcyclopropenone sensitization with weekly scalp DPC. TCRdb ran MiXCR on the RACE reads and lists one entry per CDR3 protein. Among about 53,000 distinct CDR3 sequences listed, 9.5% to 10% were seen once. The source was whole blood, collected in connection with sensitization to the hapten diphenylcyclopropenone (DPC). The receptors were gathered from a man between 35 and 55 years old with alopecia areata. Some clones in this sample may be carry-over from other donors' samples.

This clonotype came up a few times. The rearrangement links TRBV20-1 to TRBJ1-5, with a possible D match to TRBD1 (5 bases). This CDR3 has 12 amino acids. In germline, CDR1 is DFQATT, CDR2 SNEGSKA (reference sequence). Between the trimmed V and J ends, which lost 6 bases and 4 bases, there was a span of 10 bases. CDR3 sequence reads: CSAGKGNQPQHF. The CDR3 DNA reads TGCAGTGCGGGAAAGGGGAATCAGCCCCAGCATTTT.

This clonotype was counted between two and nine times. The chain employs TRBV9 and TRBJ1-5, with D possibly TRBD1 on 5 matching bases. V was pared by 2 bases and J by 2 bases, with 8 bases between. Germline values: CDR1 SGDLS, CDR2 YYNGEE. The CDR3 is 14 residues long. This CDR3 is CASSVWGGNQPQHF. In DNA, the CDR3 is TGTGCCAGCAGCGTCTGGGGGGGCAATCAGCCCCAGCATTTT.

In this sample, this clonotype turned up many times. The rearrangement uses TRBV5-8 and TRBJ2-5; possibly TRBD2 for D (6 bases). Deletions cut 5 bases from V and 2 bases from J, with 19 bases between. The CDR3 is 16 residues long. Germline V gene sequence: CDR1 SGHTS, CDR2 YDEGEE. CDR3 in amino acids: CASRGGLIGAQETQYF. The CDR3 DNA reads TGTGCCAGCAGGGGGGGACTGATTGGGGCTCAAGAGACCCAGTACTTC. Combining the CDR3 with reference TRBV5-8 and TRBJ2-5 gives the whole variable domain EAGVTQSPTHLIKTRGQQATLRCSPISGHTSVYWYQQALGLGLQFLLWYDEGEERNRGNFPPRFSGRQFPNYSSELNVNALELEDSALYLCASRGGLIGAQETQYFGPGTRLLVL.

The sample holds a few counts of this clonotype. The CDR3 DNA is TGTGCCAGCAGTAGGGGGGCAGGGGCAGTGAACGAGCAGTACTTC. Amino acid sequence: CASSRGAGAVNEQYF. J is TRBJ2-7 and V is TRBV25-1; D tentatively reads TRBD1 or TRBD2 (6 bases each). V shed 5 bases and J shed 5 bases, with 19 bases lying between them. Germline V gene lookup returns CDR1 MGHDK and CDR2 SYGVNS. The CDR3 has 15 residues.

The sample holds many counts of this clonotype. The gene calls are TRBV19 and TRBJ1-6, with TRBD1 as a possible D gene (5 bases). Trimming took off 7 bases at V and 8 bases at J, with 15 bases between the two ends. Germline V gene sequence: CDR1 LNHDA, CDR2 SQIVND (reference sequence). This CDR3 region has 14 residues. The CDR3 reads CASKRGRDDSPLHF. The DNA for the CDR3 is TGTGCCAGTAAGCGGGGCAGGGATGATTCACCCCTCCACTTT.

The chain recombines TRBV28 with TRBJ2-7; D perhaps matches TRBD1 (5 bases). The CDR3 runs 14 residues. V dropped 3 bases and J dropped 2 bases, with 11 bases sitting between them. Germline CDR1 reads MDHEN; CDR2 reads SYDVKM. CDR3 sequence reads: CASSLIGVPYEQYF. Here the CDR3 DNA reads TGTGCCAGCAGTTTGATAGGGGTGCCCTACGAGCAGTACTTC.

The gene calls are TRBV4-1 and TRBJ1-1; TRBD1 might be the D (6 bases). Germline V gene data show CDR1 as MGHRA and CDR2 as YSYEKL. Trimming removed 0 bases at V and 5 bases at J, with 16 bases between. The CDR3 loop spans 16 amino acids. As DNA, the CDR3 is TGCGCCAGCAGCCAAGATTGGGCAGGGGCAGAGACTGAAGCTTTCTTT. Translation gives CASSQDWAGAETEAFF.

The chain couples TRBV11-2 to TRBJ1-2; TRBD1 matches 8 bases. Germline V gene sequence: CDR1 SGHAT, CDR2 FQNNGV. With V trimmed by 1 base and J by 8 bases, 3 bases remained unmatched. The CDR3 sequence is 13 residues long. CDR3 DNA sequence: TGTGCCAGCAGCTTAGCAGGGGGCCAAGGCTACACCTTC. It translates to CASSLAGGQGYTF.

Only a few counts were recorded for this clonotype. The rearrangement joins TRBV7-2 to TRBJ2-1; 7 nucleotides match TRBD2. The CDR3 loop spans 14 amino acids. The V gene's germline CDR1 is SGHTA and CDR2 FQGNSA. V trimming: 10 bases; J trimming: 6 bases; junction bases outside the gene matches: 12. CDR3 nucleotides: TGTGCCATCCACTTTAGCGGGCCGGCCAATGAGCAGTTCTTC. It encodes CAIHFSGPANEQFF.

This clonotype was counted only a few times. The chain recombines TRBV28 with TRBJ2-7, with D hard to call. The germline V gene encodes CDR1 MDHEN and CDR2 SYDVKM. With 4 bases removed from V and 0 bases from J, the gap between germline ends came to 16 bases. CDR3 length: 16 amino acids. This CDR3 is CASSSSGLPSSYEQYF. The CDR3 nucleotides read TGTGCCAGCAGTTCCTCAGGTCTCCCCAGCTCCTACGAGCAGTACTTC. Drawing the rest from reference TRBV28 and TRBJ2-7, the complete variable domain is DVKVTQSSRYLVKRTGEKVFLECVQDMDHENMFWYRQDPGLGLRLIYFSYDVKMKEKGDIPEGYSVSREKKERFSLILESASTNQTSMYLCASSSSGLPSSYEQYFGPGTRLTVT.

This chain uses TRBV7-3 with TRBJ2-1, with 10 positions matching TRBD2. J lost 13 bases, V lost 5 bases, and 17 bases had no gene match. CDR3 length: 16 amino acids. Germline CDR1 is SGHTA and CDR2 is FQGTGA. In DNA, the CDR3 is TGTGCCAGCAGCCTCAATGGAGGGCTAGCGGGAGAGGGACAGTTCTTC. Translating gives CASSLNGGLAGEGQFF.

This clonotype was picked up many times. The chain carries TRBV10-2 and TRBJ2-5; TRBD2 matches 9 bases. In germline, CDR1 is WSHSY, CDR2 SAAADI. Losses at the gene ends were 6 bases for V and 4 bases for J; bases not matched to a gene: 9. This CDR3 spans 15 amino acids. The CDR3 DNA sequence: TGCGCCAGCAGCGACACGGGACTAGCAGCAGAGACCCAGTACTTC. It encodes CASSDTGLAAETQYF.

This chain uses TRBV28 with TRBJ2-1, with no clear D. This CDR3 is 12 amino acids long. Germline loops: CDR1 MDHEN, CDR2 SYDVKM. V lost 5 bases and J lost 5, with 7 bases in between. The chain's CDR3 is CASSPQNNEQFF. The CDR3 coding sequence is TGTGCCAGCAGTCCCCAAAACAATGAGCAGTTCTTC.

This chain links TRBV20-1 with TRBJ2-4; a possible D gene is TRBD2 (6 bases). CDR3 size: 15 residues. Trimming stripped 4 bases from V and 1 base from J, with 14 bases between. Germline CDR1 and CDR2: DFQATT and SNEGSKA (reference sequence). CDR3 loop: CSAIRGIGAKNIQYF. In nucleotides, the CDR3 is TGCAGTGCTATACGCGGGATCGGGGCCAAAAACATTCAGTACTTC.

This clonotype was detected only a few times. V is TRBV20-1 and J is TRBJ2-1; 10 nucleotides agree with TRBD2. This CDR3 is built from 15 residues. Germline V lookup: CDR1 DFQATT, CDR2 SNEGSKA (reference sequence). V lost 3 bases to trimming and J lost 3 bases; unmatched junction nucleotides: 5. The CDR3: CSAREREGYYNEQFF. CDR3 nucleotide sequence: TGCAGTGCTAGGGAGCGGGAGGGGTACTACAATGAGCAGTTCTTC.

This clonotype was picked up many times. This chain joins TRBV27 and TRBJ2-7; 11 positions match TRBD2. The CDR3 has 16 residues. V lost 6 bases and J lost 1; bases outside the gene matches: 8. Germline loops: CDR1 MNHEY, CDR2 SMNVEV (reference sequence). CDR3 in amino acids: CASRPTGLAASYEQYF. The CDR3 DNA reads TGTGCCAGCAGACCCACGGGACTAGCGGCTTCCTACGAGCAGTACTTC.

This clonotype was detected many times. J is TRBJ1-6 and V is TRBV12-3 or TRBV12-4; D not resolved. V lost 0 bases, J lost 0 bases, and 3 bases lay in between. This CDR3 comprises 15 residues. The CDR3 here is CASSLASSYNSPLHF. In nucleotides, the CDR3 is TGTGCCAGCAGTTTAGCGAGCTCCTATAATTCACCCCTCCACTTT.

This chain connects TRBV28 to TRBJ2-1, with TRBD1 as a possible D gene (6 bases). V was pared by 6 bases and J by 6 bases, with 12 bases between. This CDR3 is 13 amino acids long. Germline CDR1 and CDR2: MDHEN and SYDVKM. The chain's CDR3 is CASSSQGINEQFF. Written as DNA, the CDR3 is TGTGCCAGCAGCTCTCAGGGGATCAATGAGCAGTTCTTC.

This clonotype was counted ten times or more. The chain employs TRBV2 and TRBJ2-3; D perhaps matches TRBD1 (5 bases). Germline CDR1 and CDR2: SNHLY and FYNNEI. The CDR3 runs to 15 residues. The ends were cut back, 2 bases at V and 5 bases at J, with 14 bases in the middle. This CDR3 reads CASSEYPGSRDTQYF. The CDR3 DNA sequence: TGTGCCAGCAGTGAATATCCAGGGTCGAGAGATACGCAGTATTTT. Looking up the rest from reference TRBV2 and TRBJ2-3 gives the full variable domain: EPEVTQTPSHQVTQMGQEVILRCVPISNHLYFYWYRQILGQKVEFLVSFYNNEISEKSEIFDDQFSVERPDGSNFTLKIRSTKLEDSAMYFCASSEYPGSRDTQYFGPGTRLTVL.

This clonotype was detected only a few times. V and J are TRBV28 and TRBJ1-2; D is possibly TRBD1 (5 bases). Deletions cut 5 bases from V and 4 bases from J, with 8 bases between. Looked up from germline, CDR1 is MDHEN and CDR2 is SYDVKM. CDR3 length equals 12 residues. The DNA of the CDR3 is TGTGCCAGCAGTGGGGGTAGCTATGGCTACACCTTC. Encoded protein: CASSGGSYGYTF.